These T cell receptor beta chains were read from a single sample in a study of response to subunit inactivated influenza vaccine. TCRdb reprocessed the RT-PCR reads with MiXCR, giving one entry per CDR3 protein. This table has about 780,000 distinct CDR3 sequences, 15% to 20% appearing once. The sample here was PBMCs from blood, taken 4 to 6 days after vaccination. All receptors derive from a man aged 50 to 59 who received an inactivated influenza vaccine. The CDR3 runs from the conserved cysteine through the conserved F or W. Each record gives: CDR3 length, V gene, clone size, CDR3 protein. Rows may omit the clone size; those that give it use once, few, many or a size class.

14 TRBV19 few CASRPGTGIKTQYF
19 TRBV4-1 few CASSQGFAAKGGSTDTQYF
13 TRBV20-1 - CSAGQLSNQPQHF
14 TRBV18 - CASSPPGTVYGYTF
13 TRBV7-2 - CASSLDSVGELFF
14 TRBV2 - CASSEAFGVYGYTF
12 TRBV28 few CASSRIRETQYF
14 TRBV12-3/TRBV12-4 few CASSLGRERYGYTF
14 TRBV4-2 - CASSARDRGREQYF
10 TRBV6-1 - CARSDEAQHF
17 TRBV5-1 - CASSGGSGGSSTDTQYF
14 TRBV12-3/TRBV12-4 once CASSLMGATYEQYF
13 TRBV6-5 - CASSYRGLYEQYF
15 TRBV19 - CASNPPGVSSNEQFF
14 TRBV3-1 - CASSQAGAGDIQYF
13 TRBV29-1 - CSVESRLEETQYF
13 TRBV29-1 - CSVEDHSPVAAFF
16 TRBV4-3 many CASSQDGRQGDWPEYF
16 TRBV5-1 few CASSTRMSTAGNIQYF
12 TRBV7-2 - CASSLMENEQYF